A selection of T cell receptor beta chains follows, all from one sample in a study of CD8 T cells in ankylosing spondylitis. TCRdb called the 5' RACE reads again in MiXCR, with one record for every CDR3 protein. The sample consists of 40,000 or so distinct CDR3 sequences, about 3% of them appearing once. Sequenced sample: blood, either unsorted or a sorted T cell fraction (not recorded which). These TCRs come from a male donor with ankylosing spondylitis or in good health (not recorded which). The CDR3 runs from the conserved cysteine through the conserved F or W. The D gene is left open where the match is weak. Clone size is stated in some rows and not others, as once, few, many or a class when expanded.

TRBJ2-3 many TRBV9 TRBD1 TGTGCCAGCAGCGTCGCGACAGGGGGCGCAGATACGCAGTATTTT CASSVATGGADTQYF
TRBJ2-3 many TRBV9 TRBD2 TGTGCCAGCAGCGTAGCTACTACTAGCGGCCGTTTGGATACGCAGTATTTT CASSVATTSGRLDTQYF
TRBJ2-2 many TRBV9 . TGTGCCAGCAGCGACCGGGGGGCGGGCACCGGGGAGCTGTTTTTT CASSDRGAGTGELFF
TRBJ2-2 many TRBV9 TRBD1 TGTGCCAGCAGCGTAGGGTCCCACAGGGGCCTGGGGGAGCTGTTTTTT CASSVGSHRGLGELFF
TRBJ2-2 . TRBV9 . TGTGCCAGCAGCGTAGGGAGACAGCAGACCGGGGAGCTGTTTTTT CASSVGRQQTGELFF
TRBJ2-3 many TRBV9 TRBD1 TGTGCCAGCAGCGCGGACAGGGGCCCCACAGATACGCAGTATTTT CASSADRGPTDTQYF
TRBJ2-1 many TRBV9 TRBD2 TGTGCCAGCAACACAGCGGGACTAGCGGGAGACCAGCAGTTCTTC CASNTAGLAGDQQFF
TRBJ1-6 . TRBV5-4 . TGTGCCATGGGTACTGGGTTCCTCCTAAATTCACCCCTCCACTTT CAMGTGFLLNSPLHF
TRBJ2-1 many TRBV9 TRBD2 TGTGCCAGCACCATACAAGCGGGGGGATTCAATGAGCAGTTCTTC CASTIQAGGFNEQFF
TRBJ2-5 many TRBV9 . TGTGCCAGCAGCGTAGGCCCTTTAACGGACCAAGAGACCCAGTACTTC CASSVGPLTDQETQYF
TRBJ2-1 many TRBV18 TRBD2 TGTGCCAGCCCAATCGCTCCTAGCGGCTACAATGAGCAGTTCTTC CASPIAPSGYNEQFF
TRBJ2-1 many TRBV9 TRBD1 TGTGCCAGCAGCCCAACGACAGGGGTGAGGTACAATGAGCAGTTCTTC CASSPTTGVRYNEQFF
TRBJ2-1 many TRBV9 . TGTGCCAGCAGCGGGTCCCTTGGGGGGAGCTCCTACAATGAGCAGTTCTTC CASSGSLGGSSYNEQFF
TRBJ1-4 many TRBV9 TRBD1 TGTGCCAGCAGCGTAGAACCAGGGGGGAATGAAAAACTGTTTTTT CASSVEPGGNEKLFF
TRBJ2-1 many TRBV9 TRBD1 TGTGCCAGCAGCCCACGAGGACAGGGTTACAATGAGCAGTTCTTC CASSPRGQGYNEQFF
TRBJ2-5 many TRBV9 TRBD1 TGTGCCAGCAGCGTTACGACAGGGGGCGAGACCCAGTACTTC CASSVTTGGETQYF
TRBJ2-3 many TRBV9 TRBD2 TGTGCCAGCAGCCCAAGTGACGGGAGGTCGACAGATACGCAGTATTTT CASSPSDGRSTDTQYF
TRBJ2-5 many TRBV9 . TGTGCCAGCAGCCCTGGAGAGACCCAGTACTTC CASSPGETQYF
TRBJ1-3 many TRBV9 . TGTGCCAGCAGCGTAGGGGGAGGCCCCTTTGGAAACACCATATATTTT CASSVGGGPFGNTIYF
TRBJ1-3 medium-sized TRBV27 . TGTGCCAGCAGTTTCCCGACTGCGCAGAAGCTACCGAGATACTCTGGAAACACCATATATTTT CASSFPTAQKLPRYSGNTIYF
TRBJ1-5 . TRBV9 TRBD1 TGTGCCAGCAGCCTACAGGGGGACAGCCTCCAGCCCCAGCATTTT CASSLQGDSLQPQHF
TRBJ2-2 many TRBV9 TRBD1 TGTGCCAGCCGCCCCGGGACAGACACCGGGGAGCTGTTTTTT CASRPGTDTGELFF
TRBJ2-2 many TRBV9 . TGTGCCAGCAGCGTTGGCACCTCCGGGGAGCTGTTTTTT CASSVGTSGELFF
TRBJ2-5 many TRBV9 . TGTGCCAGCAGCGGGGTAGCTGAGTACCAAGAGACCCAGTACTTC CASSGVAEYQETQYF
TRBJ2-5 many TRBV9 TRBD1 TGTGCCAGCAGCGTAGTCGGACAGGGGGGAGAGACCCAGTACTTC CASSVVGQGGETQYF
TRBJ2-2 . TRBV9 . TGTGCCAGCAGCGACCGCACGAACACCGGGGAGCTGTTTTTT CASSDRTNTGELFF
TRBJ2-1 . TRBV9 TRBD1 TGTGCCAGCAGCACCAAGGACAGGGGGCGCGAGCAGTTCTTC CASSTKDRGREQFF
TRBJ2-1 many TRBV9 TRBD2 TGTGCCAGCAGCGTATCGATAGCGGGGAATAGTGAGCAGTTCTTC CASSVSIAGNSEQFF
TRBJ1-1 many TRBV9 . TGTGCCAGCAGCGTAGAACCAGTGGGGTTATCTTCTGAAGCTTTCTTT CASSVEPVGLSSEAFF
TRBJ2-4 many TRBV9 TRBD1 TGTGCCAGCAGCGTGGGACAGCAAAACATTCAGTACTTC CASSVGQQNIQYF